This T cell receptor (beta chain) was found in a study of T cells in Graves' hyperthyroidism and ophthalmopathy. Researchers took RNA transcripts and amplified the TCR beta CDR3 regions from them. The HTBI primer set drove a first-round RT-PCR of the TCR CDR3. TCRdb reprocessed the multiplex PCR reads with MiXCR, giving one entry per CDR3 protein. This table has about 500,000 distinct CDR3 sequences, about 15% appearing once. Details on this clonotype: Its target is not known.

Used for diagnoses were clinical symptoms, serum thyroxine and TRAb, thyroid ultrasound and orbital computed tomography. Study results and limitations: Stable hyperthyroidism was told apart from ophthalmopathy by a model built on 13 V-J features.

V lost 3 bases and J 6 bases, leaving 12 bases between the germline ends. The CDR3 is made up of 14 amino acids. The germline CDR1 and CDR2 sequences are SGDLS and YYNGEE. The specimen sequenced was blood. This sequence joins TRBV9 and TRBJ2-2, with unresolved D. This TCR derives from a woman aged 25-40 years with Graves' ophthalmopathy. CDR3 amino acids: CASSAHAGPGELFF. For the CDR3, the DNA is TGTGCCAGCAGCGCTCACGCCGGACCCGGGGAGCTGTTTTTT.